This T cell receptor (beta chain) appears in the sequencing data of a study of T cells after yellow fever vaccination. General study results and limits: Although most clonotypes did not, a small share appeared in both CD4 and CD8 compartments. Reappearance after the booster was observed for most primary-vaccination clones (96% CD4, over 75% CD8).

This clonotype was observed a handful of times. Antigen: not known. Each CDR3 protein is one row after TCRdb ran MiXCR on the 5' RACE reads. This table has approximately 300,000 distinct CDR3 sequences, under 15% appearing once. The receptor's source is a man under 40 who received the YFV17D yellow fever vaccine. Specimen: CD4+ T cells sorted from PBMCs, collected 45 days after the yellow fever booster vaccination.

The CDR3 reads CSASRDRGTYEQYF. CDR3 nucleotides: TGCAGTGCTAGCCGGGACAGGGGAACCTACGAGCAGTACTTC. The rearrangement links TRBV20-1 to TRBJ2-7; 10 nucleotides agree with TRBD1. Per germline, CDR1 DFQATT and CDR2 SNEGSKA (reference sequence). CDR3 length: 14 residues. V shed 3 bases and J 2 bases; nucleotides not matched to a gene: 4.